These 26 T cell receptor beta chains were sequenced from one sample in a study of T-cell reconstitution after alpha-beta-depleted transplantation in children. Researchers prepared the TCRbeta library using unique molecular identifiers, the study reports. MiXCR, run by TCRdb on the PCR reads, gives a single entry per CDR3 protein. The sample lists 350,000 to 500,000 distinct CDR3 sequences, over 40% occurring once. Sequences were derived from PBMCs, sampled before TCRalphabeta/CD19-depleted stem cell transplant. The receptor source for this set is a girl aged 2-10 years with aplastic anemia, due to receive a stem cell transplant.

The V and J genes are TRBV29-1 and TRBJ2-2; the D gene is possibly TRBD1 (5 bases). This CDR3 has 14 residues. The V end lost 5 bases, the J end lost 2 bases, and 12 bases lay between the germline ends. Germline V gene sequence: CDR1 SQVTM, CDR2 ANQGSEA. CDR3 nucleotide sequence: TGCAGCGTTCTAGGCAGGGCAAACACCGGGGAGCTGTTTTTT. It yields the protein CSVLGRANTGELFF.

This clonotype came up many times. This chain joins TRBV5-5 and TRBJ1-5; D might be TRBD1 (6 bases). CDR1 and CDR2 (germline): SGHKS, YYEKEE (reference sequence). V gave up 5 bases and J gave up 7 bases, with 22 bases separating them. The CDR3 covers 16 residues. Here the CDR3 reads CASSLSSGTTWQPQHF. The DNA for the CDR3 is TGTGCCAGCAGTTTATCCTCCGGGACAACTTGGCAGCCCCAGCATTTT.

The chain combines TRBV7-6 with TRBJ2-5, with no clear D. CDR3 length equals 13 residues. CDR1 and CDR2 from the germline V gene are SGHVS and FNYEAQ. V gave up 5 bases and J gave up 5 bases, with 12 bases separating them. CDR3 amino acids: CASSPRPEETQYF. CDR3 DNA: TGTGCCAGCAGCCCCCGCCCCGAGGAGACCCAGTACTTC.

This clonotype showed up many times. The chain employs TRBV11-2 and TRBJ2-1; possibly TRBD2 for D (6 bases). This CDR3 contains 17 residues. Trimming took off 0 bases at V and 2 bases at J, with 14 bases between the two ends. Germline CDR1 is SGHAT and CDR2 is FQNNGV. The CDR3 DNA reads TGTGCCAGCAGCTTAGATCTGGAGGGGACGCCCTACAATGAGCAGTTCTTC. The encoded protein is CASSLDLEGTPYNEQFF.

The chain carries TRBV5-1 and TRBJ2-5, with TRBD1 matching over 9 bases. The CDR3 extends over 16 amino acids. The ends lost 3 bases at V and 0 bases at J; junction bases unmatched: 6. Germline-derived CDR1 and CDR2 are SGHRS and YFSETQ. CDR3: CASSSGTGMYQETQYF. CDR3 sequence (DNA): TGCGCCAGCAGCTCCGGGACAGGGATGTACCAAGAGACCCAGTACTTC.

The chain employs TRBV9 and TRBJ2-1, with D possibly being TRBD1 or TRBD2 (5 bases each). Deletions cut 0 bases from V and 0 bases from J, with 16 bases between. The CDR3 extends over 18 amino acids. Germline CDR1 is SGDLS and CDR2 is YYNGEE. The CDR3 DNA reads TGTGCCAGCAGCGTAGGGGGGTTAGGTCTCAGCTCCTACAATGAGCAGTTCTTC. Protein: CASSVGGLGLSSYNEQFF. The full variable domain, with the rest looked up from reference TRBV9 and TRBJ2-1, is DSGVTQTPKHLITATGQRVTLRCSPRSGDLSVYWYQQSLDQGLQFLIQYYNGEERAKGNILERFSAQQFPDLHSELNLSSLELGDSALYFCASSVGGLGLSSYNEQFFGPGTRLTVL.

This clonotype was seen many times. This CDR3 is CASSPSGTVHEQYF. Here the CDR3 DNA reads TGCGCCAGCAGCCCTTCGGGGACAGTACACGAGCAGTACTTC. V and J are TRBV5-1 and TRBJ2-7, with TRBD1 matching over 7 bases. V gave up 4 bases and J gave up 5 bases; unmatched junction bases: 9. Germline V gene lookup returns CDR1 SGHRS and CDR2 YFSETQ. CDR3 size: 14 residues. Complete variable domain (other parts from reference TRBV5-1 and TRBJ2-7): KAGVTQTPRYLIKTRGQQVTLSCSPISGHRSVSWYQQTPGQGLQFLFEYFSETQRNKGNFPGRFSGRQFSNSRSEMNVSTLELGDSALYLCASSPSGTVHEQYFGPGTRLTVT.

This clonotype was counted many times. The genes are TRBV29-1 and TRBJ1-2; a possible D gene is TRBD1 (5 bases). Germline V gene data show CDR1 as SQVTM and CDR2 as ANQGSEA. Between the trimmed V and J ends, which lost 8 bases and 7 bases, there was a span of 17 bases. The CDR3 has 12 residues. The CDR3 nucleotides are TGCAGCCTCGTGGTGGGGGGGAGTGGCTACACCTTC. Translation gives CSLVVGGSGYTF.

V and J are TRBV9 and TRBJ2-7; D is perhaps TRBD1 or TRBD2 (6 bases each). The CDR3 totals 15 residues. Germline CDR1 reads SGDLS; CDR2 reads YYNGEE. The V and J ends lost 4 bases and 6 bases respectively, with 20 bases between them. The CDR3 DNA is TGTGCCAGCAGCCCCCGGGGACTTGAGGGGGGCGAGCAGTACTTC. Translation: CASSPRGLEGGEQYF.

The chain links TRBV6-5 to TRBJ2-7; D gene unclear. This CDR3 region has 16 residues. Trimming took off 0 bases at V and 3 bases at J, with 15 bases between the two ends. Looked up from germline, CDR1 is MNHEY and CDR2 is SVGAGI. The CDR3 bases are TGTGCCAGCAGTTACTCTCAAGCTGGTAAGCACTACGAGCAGTACTTC. This translates into CASSYSQAGKHYEQYF.

This clonotype was picked up a small number of times. J is TRBJ2-7 and V is TRBV20-1; perhaps TRBD2 as D (6 bases). CDR1 is DFQATT, CDR2 SNEGSKA, per germline (reference sequence). V was cut by 6 bases and J by 1 base, with 10 bases left in between. The CDR3 covers 12 residues. This CDR3 reads CSATGTSYEQYF. The CDR3 bases are TGCAGTGCAACCGGGACTTCCTACGAGCAGTACTTC.

The V call is TRBV10-3, the J call TRBJ2-7; D is ambiguous. V was pared by 10 bases and J by 7 bases, with 20 bases between. The CDR3 extends over 13 amino acids. The germline V gene encodes CDR1 ENHRY and CDR2 SYGVKD. The CDR3 protein is CATAWAEWGEQYF. The CDR3 DNA sequence: TGTGCCACGGCGTGGGCCGAGTGGGGTGAGCAGTACTTC.

This chain's CDR3 is CASSSWDREGYTF. In nucleotides, the CDR3 is TGTGCCAGCAGTTCTTGGGACAGGGAAGGCTACACCTTC. The V gene is TRBV28, the J gene TRBJ1-2, with 9 bases lining up with TRBD1. The CDR3 runs 13 residues. CDR1 and CDR2 (germline): MDHEN, SYDVKM. Unmatched junction bases numbered 5, after V lost 4 bases and J lost 8 bases.

This chain uses TRBV7-8 with TRBJ2-1, with D unclear. Per germline, CDR1 SGHVS and CDR2 FQNEAQ. The CDR3 spans 15 residues. V was pared by 5 bases and J by 5 bases, with 16 bases between. The CDR3 loop reads CASSLSRWLNNEQFF. In DNA, the CDR3 is TGTGCCAGCAGCCTCTCAAGGTGGCTTAACAATGAGCAGTTCTTC.

The chain links TRBV12-3 or TRBV12-4 to TRBJ1-5; 7 nucleotides match TRBD1. J lost 0 bases, V lost 6 bases, and 2 bases had no gene match. CDR3 length: 14 residues. CDR3 nucleotide sequence: TGTGCCAGCAGCACAGGGGATAGCAATCAGCCCCAGCATTTT. Amino acids: CASSTGDSNQPQHF.

This clonotype was seen a few times. The chain joins TRBV10-3 to TRBJ2-3, with TRBD1 identical over 7 bases. This CDR3 is built from 14 residues. CDR1 and CDR2 (germline): ENHRY, SYGVKD. Germline trimming cut 4 bases from V and 2 bases from J; bases unmatched to any gene: 3. CDR3 protein: CAISGQGATDTQYF. The CDR3 DNA sequence: TGTGCCATCAGTGGACAGGGAGCCACAGATACGCAGTATTTT.

This clonotype was observed many times. As DNA, the CDR3 is TGTGCCAGCAGTACTAGCGCCCAAGAGACCCAGTACTTC. Residues: CASSTSAQETQYF. V is TRBV12-3 or TRBV12-4 and J is TRBJ2-5; TRBD2 agrees at 7 bases. The CDR3 contains 13 residues. V trimming: 5 bases; J trimming: 1 base; junction bases outside the gene matches: 1.

The chain links TRBV6-5 to TRBJ1-1; 7 bases agree with TRBD1. This CDR3 is built from 12 residues. Germline CDR1 reads MNHEY; CDR2 reads SVGAGI. V shed 6 bases and J 10 bases; nucleotides not matched to a gene: 8. The CDR3 sequence is CASRVQGGSAFF. In DNA form, the CDR3 reads TGTGCCAGCAGGGTCCAGGGGGGGTCAGCTTTCTTT.

The rearrangement uses TRBV28 and TRBJ2-7; D gene uncertain. The germline gives CDR1 MDHEN, CDR2 SYDVKM. V was shortened by 2 bases and J by 5 bases, with 1 base between the two germline ends. CDR3 length: 10 amino acids. The CDR3 protein is CASSLHEQYF. In nucleotides, the CDR3 is TGTGCCAGCAGTTTACACGAGCAGTACTTC.

This clonotype showed up many times. The chain has TRBV4-3 and TRBJ2-5, with D hard to call. CDR1 LGHNA and CDR2 YSLEER come from the germline V gene. V was clipped by 0 bases and J by 5 bases, with 13 bases between them. There are 15 residues in the CDR3. The CDR3 region is CASSQDSGLGETQYF. CDR3 DNA: TGCGCCAGCAGCCAAGATTCCGGGTTGGGGGAGACCCAGTACTTC.

This clonotype showed up many times. The rearrangement uses TRBV7-9 and TRBJ1-2; D might be TRBD1 (6 bases). The germline V gene has CDR1 SEHNR and CDR2 FQNEAQ (reference sequence). The CDR3 spans 13 residues. Trimming removed 5 bases at V and 4 bases at J, with 11 bases between. CDR3 in DNA: TGTGCCAGCAGCCGGGACACTTTCTATGGCTACACCTTC. Protein product: CASSRDTFYGYTF.

This clonotype was detected once. The CDR3 DNA reads TGCGCCAGCAGCCGGTGGTTAAGCGGGGGGACAGATGAGCAGTTCTTC. This codes for CASSRWLSGGTDEQFF. The V call is TRBV5-1, the J call TRBJ2-1, with TRBD2 matching 9 bases. V lost 4 bases and J lost 8; bases outside the gene matches: 13. Germline lookup yields CDR1 SGHRS and CDR2 YFSETQ. This CDR3 has 16 residues.

The chain recombines TRBV6-5 with TRBJ2-7; a possible D gene is TRBD1 (6 bases). V was clipped by 0 bases and J by 4 bases, with 16 bases between them. CDR3 size: 16 residues. The germline V gene has CDR1 MNHEY and CDR2 SVGAGI. For the CDR3, the DNA is TGTGCCAGCAGTTACTCGTCCGACAGGAAGCTTTACGAGCAGTACTTC. It translates to CASSYSSDRKLYEQYF.

This clonotype turned up a few times. The rearrangement uses TRBV7-9 and TRBJ2-1; a weak D match, TRBD1 (6 bases). CDR3 length: 14 residues. V was cut by 3 bases and J by 5 bases, with 11 bases left in between. Germline CDR1 reads SEHNR; CDR2 reads FQNEAQ (reference sequence). As DNA, the CDR3 is TGTGCCAGCAGCTTTCCAGGGGCTAACAATGAGCAGTTCTTC. Its protein product is CASSFPGANNEQFF.

In this sample, this clonotype turned up a few times. The chain employs TRBV6-2 or TRBV6-3 and TRBJ2-4; 7 bases align to TRBD2. The CDR3 is 16 residues long. CDR1 is MNHEY and CDR2 is SVGEGT in the germline V gene. Trimming took 6 bases from V and 4 from J; bases not matched to a gene: 12. This CDR3 reads CASRNGGNPGKNIQYF. DNA of the CDR3: TGTGCCAGCAGGAACGGGGGGAATCCAGGGAAAAACATTCAGTACTTC.

The chain couples TRBV28 to TRBJ2-1, with D perhaps matching TRBD1 or TRBD2 (5 bases each). The germline V gene encodes CDR1 MDHEN and CDR2 SYDVKM. V lost 6 bases, J lost 4 bases, and 22 bases lay in between. The CDR3 length is 17 residues. The CDR3 bases are TGTGCCAGCAGCCCTCCGGCCGGGACCCACCCATACAATGAGCAGTTCTTC. The encoded protein is CASSPPAGTHPYNEQFF.